The clone carrying this TCR beta chain was observed a few times. The antigen is unknown. The entry originates in a study of response to subunit inactivated influenza vaccine. Each CDR3 protein gets one entry after TCRdb re-called the RT-PCR reads with MiXCR. The sample gives roughly 570,000 distinct CDR3 sequences, about 15% of which show up once; 8.5% to 14% is in the top ten. Study conclusions and caveats: A suggestion made by the authors is that each seasonal influenza vaccination recruits few new T cells.

Looked up from germline, CDR1 is ENHRY and CDR2 is SYGVKD. The CDR3 loop spans 14 amino acids. Trimming at V came to 5 bases and at J to 8 bases, leaving 8 bases not matched to a gene. The chain carries TRBV10-3 and TRBJ1-2; 10 bases line up with TRBD1. Sequenced here: PBMCs from blood, sampled approximately 12 days after vaccination. The clonotype comes from a man aged 50-60 years who received an inactivated influenza vaccine. CDR3 loop: CAISRDRGDSGYTF. The CDR3 DNA reads as TGTGCCATCAGTCGGGACAGGGGAGATTCCGGCTACACCTTC.